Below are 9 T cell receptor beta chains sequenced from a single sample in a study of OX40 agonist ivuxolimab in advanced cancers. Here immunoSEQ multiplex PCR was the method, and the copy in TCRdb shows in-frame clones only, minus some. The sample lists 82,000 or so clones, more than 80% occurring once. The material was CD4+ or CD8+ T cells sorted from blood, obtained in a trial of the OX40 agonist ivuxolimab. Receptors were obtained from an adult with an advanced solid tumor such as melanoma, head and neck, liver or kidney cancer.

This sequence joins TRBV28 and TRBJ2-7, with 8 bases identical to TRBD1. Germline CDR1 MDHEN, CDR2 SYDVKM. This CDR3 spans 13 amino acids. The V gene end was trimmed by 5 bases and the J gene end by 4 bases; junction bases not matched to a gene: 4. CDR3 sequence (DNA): TGTGCCAGCAGTGCCGGACAGGGATACGAGCAGTACTTC. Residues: CASSAGQGYEQYF.

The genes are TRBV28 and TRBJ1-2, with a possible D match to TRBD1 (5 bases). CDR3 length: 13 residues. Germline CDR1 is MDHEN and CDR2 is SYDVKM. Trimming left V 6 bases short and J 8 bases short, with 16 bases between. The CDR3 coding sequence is TGTGCCAGCAGGTCCTCGGGGGAGGGCGGCTACACCTTC. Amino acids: CASRSSGEGGYTF.

The DNA for the CDR3 is TGTGCCAGCCACTACCTGGCTCGGAACTATGGCTACACCTTC. Residues: CASHYLARNYGYTF. V and J are TRBV19 and TRBJ1-2; no clear D. This CDR3 has 14 amino acids. Germline V gene sequence: CDR1 LNHDA, CDR2 SQIVND (reference sequence). The V and J ends lost 9 bases and 2 bases respectively, with 16 bases between them.

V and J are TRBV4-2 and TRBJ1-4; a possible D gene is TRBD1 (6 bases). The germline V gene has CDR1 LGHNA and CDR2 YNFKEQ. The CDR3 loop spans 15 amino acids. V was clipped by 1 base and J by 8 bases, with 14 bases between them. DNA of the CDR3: TGTGCCAGCAGCCAAGTACAGGGTGAGGAGGAAAAACTGTTTTTT. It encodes CASSQVQGEEEKLFF.

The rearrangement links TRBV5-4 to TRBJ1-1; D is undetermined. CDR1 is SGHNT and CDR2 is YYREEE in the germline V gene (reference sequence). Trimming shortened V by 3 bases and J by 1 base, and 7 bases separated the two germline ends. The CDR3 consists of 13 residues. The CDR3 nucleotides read TGTGCCAGCAGCTCCGGACGGAACACTGAAGCTTTCTTT. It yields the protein CASSSGRNTEAFF.

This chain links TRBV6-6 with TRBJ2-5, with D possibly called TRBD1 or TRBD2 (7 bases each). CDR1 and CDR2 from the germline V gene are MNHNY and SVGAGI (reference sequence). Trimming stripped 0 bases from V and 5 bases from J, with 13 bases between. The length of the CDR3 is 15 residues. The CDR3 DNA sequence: TGTGCCAGCAGTTACTCTAGGCAGGGGGGGGAGACCCAGTACTTC. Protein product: CASSYSRQGGETQYF.

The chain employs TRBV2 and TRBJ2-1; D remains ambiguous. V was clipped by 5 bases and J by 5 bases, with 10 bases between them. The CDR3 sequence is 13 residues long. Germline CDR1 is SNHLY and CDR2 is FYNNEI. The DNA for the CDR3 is TGTGCCAGCAGTTACGTTCTGAACAATGAGCAGTTCTTC. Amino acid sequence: CASSYVLNNEQFF.

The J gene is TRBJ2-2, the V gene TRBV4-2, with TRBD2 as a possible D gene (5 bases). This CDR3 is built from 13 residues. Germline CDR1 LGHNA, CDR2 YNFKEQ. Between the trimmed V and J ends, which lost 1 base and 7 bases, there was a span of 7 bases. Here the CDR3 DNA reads TGTGCCAGCAGCCAAGTTCGGGGCGGGGAGCTGTTTTTT. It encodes CASSQVRGGELFF.

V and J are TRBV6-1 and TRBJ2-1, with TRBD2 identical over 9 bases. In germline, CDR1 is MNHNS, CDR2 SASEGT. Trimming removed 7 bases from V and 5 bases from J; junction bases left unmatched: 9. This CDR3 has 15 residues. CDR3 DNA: TGTGCCAGCACCCTGACTAGCGGCAGGAACAATGAGCAGTTCTTC. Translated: CASTLTSGRNNEQFF.